The 20 T cell receptor beta chains given below trace back to one sample, sequenced in a study of response to subunit inactivated influenza vaccine. A single record per CDR3 protein comes from TCRdb applying MiXCR to the RT-PCR reads. This sample has hundreds of thousands of distinct CDR3 sequences; about 12% occur once, and the top ten carry under 10%. The sample consisted of non-naive T cells sorted from PBMCs, taken less than 15 days before vaccination. The origin of the receptors is a man aged 50 to 60 who received an inactivated influenza vaccine.

The chain uses TRBV25-1 and TRBJ2-5; perhaps D is TRBD1 or TRBD2 (5 bases each). The ends were cut back, 4 bases at V and 5 bases at J, with 17 bases in the middle. Germline V gene data show CDR1 as MGHDK and CDR2 as SYGVNS. CDR3 length: 15 amino acids. The CDR3 loop reads CASSARKGWGETQYF. In nucleotides, the CDR3 is TGTGCCAGCAGTGCTAGGAAGGGGTGGGGGGAGACCCAGTACTTC.

V gene TRBV7-6 combines with J gene TRBJ2-1, with unresolved D. CDR1 and CDR2 from the germline V gene are SGHVS and FNYEAQ. V was pared by 0 bases and J by 7 bases, with 7 bases between. The CDR3 covers 13 residues. CDR3 region: CASSLAWQNEQFF. The CDR3 coding sequence is TGTGCCAGCAGCTTAGCGTGGCAGAATGAGCAGTTCTTC.

The V gene is TRBV6-5, the J gene TRBJ2-7; D unresolved. The CDR3 runs to 13 residues. The V gene lost 0 bases and the J gene lost 5 bases, with 8 bases spanning the gap. Germline V gene lookup returns CDR1 MNHEY and CDR2 SVGAGI. CDR3 protein: CASSYSKGDEQYF. The CDR3 DNA is TGTGCCAGCAGTTACTCGAAAGGAGACGAGCAGTACTTC.

This clonotype appeared many times. The rearrangement uses TRBV12-3 or TRBV12-4 and TRBJ1-3, with D perhaps TRBD1 (5 bases). Deletions cut 1 base from V and 4 bases from J, with 8 bases between. CDR3 length equals 14 residues. In DNA form, the CDR3 reads TGTGCCAGCAGTTTAGGGGGCGCGGGAAACACCATATATTTT. The encoded protein is CASSLGGAGNTIYF.

This clonotype appeared a few times. The genes are TRBV25-1 and TRBJ1-1; D remains ambiguous. CDR1 and CDR2 from the germline V gene are MGHDK and SYGVNS. Trimming stripped 4 bases from V and 6 bases from J, with 12 bases between. The CDR3 covers 13 residues. The DNA of the CDR3 is TGTGCCAGCAGTGGAGGCTCCCTCGCTGAAGCTTTCTTT. Protein sequence: CASSGGSLAEAFF.

This clonotype was seen a few times. The rearrangement uses TRBV10-3 and TRBJ1-5; 9 bases map to TRBD1. Losses at the gene ends were 10 bases for V and 1 base for J; bases not matched to a gene: 8. The CDR3 totals 15 residues. Germline V gene sequence: CDR1 ENHRY, CDR2 SYGVKD. CDR3 bases: TGTGCCACCCTTCCTGACAGGGGGAGCAATCAGCCCCAGCATTTT. Translation: CATLPDRGSNQPQHF.

This clonotype was found a few times. The chain carries TRBV7-2 and TRBJ2-7; TRBD2 matches 8 bases. V was clipped by 5 bases and J by 3 bases; unmatched bases: 12. Germline V gene lookup returns CDR1 SGHTA and CDR2 FQGNSA. This CDR3 is 16 amino acids long. The CDR3: CASSQGSSGYHYEQYF. The CDR3 DNA reads TGTGCCAGCAGCCAGGGGTCTAGCGGGTACCACTACGAGCAGTACTTC. Full variable domain (rest looked up from reference TRBV7-2 and TRBJ2-7): GAGVSQSPSNKVTEKGKDVELRCDPISGHTALYWYRQSLGQGLEFLIYFQGNSAPDKSGLPSDRFSAERTGGSVSTLTIQRTQQEDSAVYLCASSQGSSGYHYEQYFGPGTRLTVT.

This clonotype was observed at least ten times. The chain couples TRBV20-1 to TRBJ2-1; 11 bases map to TRBD2. Germline CDR1 and CDR2: DFQATT and SNEGSKA (reference sequence). The CDR3 loop spans 13 amino acids. V was pared by 8 bases and J by 8 bases, with 8 bases of the junction left unmatched. The CDR3 nucleotides are TGCAGTCATAGCGGGGGGGCTCGGCATGAGCAGTTCTTC. Protein: CSHSGGARHEQFF.

The chain combines TRBV12-3 or TRBV12-4 with TRBJ1-2; D is possibly TRBD1 (5 bases). CDR3 length equals 13 residues. V was trimmed by 6 bases and J by 8 bases, leaving 16 bases between them. CDR3 coding DNA: TGTGCCAGCAGCAAGTGGGACGTTGGAGGCTACACCTTC. Protein: CASSKWDVGGYTF.

This clonotype was picked up a small number of times. CDR3 region: CASSFTGMNTEAFF. CDR3 DNA: TGTGCCAGCAGTTTCACAGGGATGAACACTGAAGCTTTCTTT. The chain links TRBV6-2 or TRBV6-3 to TRBJ1-1; D might be TRBD1 (6 bases). The CDR3 covers 14 residues. Per germline, CDR1 MNHEY and CDR2 SVGEGT. The ends were cut back, 4 bases at V and 0 bases at J, with 9 bases in the middle.

The rearrangement links TRBV7-9 to TRBJ1-1; TRBD1 might be the D (5 bases). CDR1 is SEHNR and CDR2 is FQNEAQ in the germline V gene (reference sequence). This CDR3 contains 12 residues. The V gene lost 5 bases and the J gene lost 8 bases, with 12 bases spanning the gap. The DNA for the CDR3 is TGTGCCAGCAGCGCGAAGGGGTGGGAAGCTTTCTTT. Protein sequence: CASSAKGWEAFF.

In this sample, this clonotype turned up many times. The chain recombines TRBV7-3 with TRBJ2-2; 11 positions match TRBD2. With 5 bases clipped from V and 1 base from J, the junction kept 3 bases outside the gene matches. The CDR3 runs to 16 residues. In germline, CDR1 is SGHTA, CDR2 FQGTGA. CDR3 sequence: CASSPGLAGNTGELFF. The CDR3 DNA reads TGTGCCAGCAGCCCCGGACTAGCGGGGAACACCGGGGAGCTGTTTTTT.

V gene TRBV7-2 combines with J gene TRBJ1-6; D unclear. The ends were cut back, 1 base at V and 7 bases at J, with 11 bases in the middle. Germline loops: CDR1 SGHTA, CDR2 FQGNSA. This CDR3 is 15 amino acids long. The CDR3 sequence is CASSLGGRNNSPLHF. CDR3 in DNA: TGTGCCAGCAGCTTAGGCGGGAGGAACAATTCACCCCTCCACTTT.

This clonotype was seen a few times. J is TRBJ2-7 and V is TRBV10-3; weak D call: TRBD1 (6 bases). Germline values: CDR1 ENHRY, CDR2 SYGVKD. V gave up 6 bases and J gave up 3 bases, with 12 bases separating them. This CDR3 region has 13 residues. CDR3 sequence (DNA): TGTGCCATCAGGGACAGACTAAACTACGAGCAGTACTTC. Amino acids: CAIRDRLNYEQYF.

The V gene is TRBV28, the J gene TRBJ2-1; D possibly corresponds to TRBD2 (5 bases). The germline CDR1 and CDR2 sequences are MDHEN and SYDVKM. The V end lost 4 bases, the J end lost 7 bases, and 17 bases lay between the germline ends. The CDR3 has 15 amino acids. CDR3 bases: TGTGCCAGCAGTTCGGTCAACGTACGGGGAAATGAGCAGTTCTTC. Amino acids: CASSSVNVRGNEQFF.

This clonotype occurred once. The DNA of the CDR3 is TGTGCCAGCAGCGCTCTCCGGGACAATCGGGTTAATGAGCAGTTCTTC. As protein: CASSALRDNRVNEQFF. V and J are TRBV9 and TRBJ2-1; TRBD1 might be the D (6 bases). The CDR3 loop spans 16 amino acids. The germline CDR1 and CDR2 sequences are SGDLS and YYNGEE. The V end lost 3 bases, the J end lost 7 bases, and 20 bases lay between the germline ends. The entire variable domain, with the rest obtained from reference TRBV9 and TRBJ2-1, is as follows: DSGVTQTPKHLITATGQRVTLRCSPRSGDLSVYWYQQSLDQGLQFLIQYYNGEERAKGNILERFSAQQFPDLHSELNLSSLELGDSALYFCASSALRDNRVNEQFFGPGTRLTVL.

This clonotype was seen only a few times. The V call is TRBV6-5, the J call TRBJ1-4; D remains unclear. V was cut by 4 bases and J by 5 bases, with 11 bases left in between. The CDR3 consists of 14 residues. Germline V gene lookup returns CDR1 MNHEY and CDR2 SVGAGI. Written as DNA, the CDR3 is TGTGCCAGCAGTTCCCCGTCCTTAAATGAAAAACTGTTTTTT. Its protein product is CASSSPSLNEKLFF.

The chain links TRBV6-1 to TRBJ2-7, with D possibly being TRBD1 (6 bases). This CDR3 comprises 15 residues. The V end lost 4 bases, the J end lost 2 bases, and 15 bases lay between the germline ends. From germline, CDR1 is MNHNS and CDR2 SASEGT. CDR3: CASSGIATGTYEQYF. The CDR3 bases are TGTGCCAGCAGTGGAATTGCTACAGGGACCTACGAGCAGTACTTC.

J is TRBJ2-1 and V is TRBV29-1; 9 nucleotides line up with TRBD1. Germline V gene lookup returns CDR1 SQVTM and CDR2 ANQGSEA. The CDR3 sequence is 15 residues long. The V segment lost 7 bases and the J segment 1 base; nucleotides outside the gene matches: 8. DNA for the CDR3: TGCAGCGCCCTCCCGGGACAGGGATCCTACAATGAGCAGTTCTTC. The encoded protein is CSALPGQGSYNEQFF.

This clonotype was counted between two and nine times. This chain joins TRBV7-9 and TRBJ1-4, with D hard to call. Germline CDR1 and CDR2: SEHNR and FQNEAQ (reference sequence). The CDR3 has 15 amino acids. Deletions cut 0 bases from V and 9 bases from J, with 14 bases between. CDR3 sequence: CASSLASGSKKKLFF. The CDR3 nucleotides are TGTGCCAGCAGCTTAGCATCGGGATCGAAGAAAAAACTGTTTTTT.